This T cell receptor beta chain was documented in a study of T-cell reconstitution after alpha-beta-depleted transplantation in children. Preparing the TCRbeta library involved the use of unique molecular identifiers. TCRdb itself ran the PCR reads through MiXCR, one entry per CDR3 protein. The data contain some 440,000 distinct CDR3 sequences, 16% of them seen just once; the ten biggest clones take up approximately 29%. The CDR3 is 14 residues long. Germline CDR1 SGDLS, CDR2 YYNGEE. Trimming cost V 6 bases and J 4 bases, with 11 bases left between them. Findings and caveats of the study: T-cell counts and diversity at one year following transplant were attributed mainly to newly produced T cells. Surviving recipient T cells and intrathymic progenitors accounted for some patients' high TCRbeta diversity at day 60. About two months after transplant, alpha-beta T cells reportedly came from several hundred expanded graft clones.

In regard to this clonotype: Its antigen is still unknown.

V gene TRBV9 combines with J gene TRBJ2-6; no clear D. The TCR comes from a boy less than two years old who had a stem cell transplant for Wiskott-Aldrich syndrome, so the T cells may come from the graft donor. Sequences were derived from PBMCs, mostly from graft donor cells, sampled 360 days after TCRalphabeta/CD19-depleted stem cell transplant. CDR3 sequence (DNA): TGTGCCAGCACCTACGGACCCGGGGCCAACGTCCTGACTTTC. Its translation: CASTYGPGANVLTF.